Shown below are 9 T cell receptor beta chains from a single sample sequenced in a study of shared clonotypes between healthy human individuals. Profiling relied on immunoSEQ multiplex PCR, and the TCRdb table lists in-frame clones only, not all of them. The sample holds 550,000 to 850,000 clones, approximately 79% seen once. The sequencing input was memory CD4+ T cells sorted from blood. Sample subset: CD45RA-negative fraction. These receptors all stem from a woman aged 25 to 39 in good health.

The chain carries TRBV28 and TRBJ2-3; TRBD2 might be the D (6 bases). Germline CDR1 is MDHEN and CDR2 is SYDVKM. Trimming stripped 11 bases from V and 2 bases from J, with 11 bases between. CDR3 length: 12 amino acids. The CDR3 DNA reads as TGTGCCTTCCGGGACTCCACAGATACGCAGTATTTT. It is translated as CAFRDSTDTQYF.

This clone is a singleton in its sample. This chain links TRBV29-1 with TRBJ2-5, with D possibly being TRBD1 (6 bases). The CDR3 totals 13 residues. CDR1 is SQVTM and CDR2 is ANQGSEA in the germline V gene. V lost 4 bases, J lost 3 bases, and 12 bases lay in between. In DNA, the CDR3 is TGCAGCGTTGCTACCAGGGGAAAAGAGACCCAGTACTTC. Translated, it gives CSVATRGKETQYF. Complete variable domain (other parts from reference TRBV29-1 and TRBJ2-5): SAVISQKPSRDICQRGTSLTIQCQVDSQVTMMFWYRQQPGQSLTLIATANQGSEATYESGFVIDKFPISRPNLTFSTLTVSNMSPEDSSIYLCSVATRGKETQYFGPGTRLLVL.

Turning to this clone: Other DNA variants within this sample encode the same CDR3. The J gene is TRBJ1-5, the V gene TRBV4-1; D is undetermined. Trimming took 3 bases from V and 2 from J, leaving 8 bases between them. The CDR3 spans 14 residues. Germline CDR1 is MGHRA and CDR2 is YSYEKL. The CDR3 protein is CASSQLLGNQPQHF. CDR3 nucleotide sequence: TGCGCCAGCAGCCAGTTGTTGGGCAATCAGCCCCAGCATTTT.

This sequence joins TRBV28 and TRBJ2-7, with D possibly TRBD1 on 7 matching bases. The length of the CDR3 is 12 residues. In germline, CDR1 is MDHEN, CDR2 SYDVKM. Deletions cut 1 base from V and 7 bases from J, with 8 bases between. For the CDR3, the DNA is TGTGCCAGCAGTTTATCAGGGGGGGAGCAGTACTTC. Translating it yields CASSLSGGEQYF.

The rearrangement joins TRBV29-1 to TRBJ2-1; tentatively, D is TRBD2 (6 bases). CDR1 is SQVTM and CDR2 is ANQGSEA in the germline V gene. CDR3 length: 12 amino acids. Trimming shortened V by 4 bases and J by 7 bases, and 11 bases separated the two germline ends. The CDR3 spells CSVALARNEQFF. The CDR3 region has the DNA TGCAGCGTTGCTCTAGCGCGTAATGAGCAGTTCTTC.

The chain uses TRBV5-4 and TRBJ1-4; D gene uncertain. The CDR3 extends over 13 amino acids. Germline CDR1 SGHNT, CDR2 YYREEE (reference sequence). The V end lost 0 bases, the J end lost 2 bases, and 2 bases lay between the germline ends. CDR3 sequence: CASSLATNEKLFF. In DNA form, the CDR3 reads TGTGCCAGCAGCTTGGCTACTAATGAAAAACTGTTTTTT.

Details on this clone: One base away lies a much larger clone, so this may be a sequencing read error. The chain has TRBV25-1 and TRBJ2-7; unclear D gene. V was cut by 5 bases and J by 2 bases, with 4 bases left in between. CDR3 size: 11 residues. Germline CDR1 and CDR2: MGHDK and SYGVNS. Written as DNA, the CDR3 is TGTGCCAGCAGTAACACCTACGAGCAGTACTTC. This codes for CASSNTYEQYF.

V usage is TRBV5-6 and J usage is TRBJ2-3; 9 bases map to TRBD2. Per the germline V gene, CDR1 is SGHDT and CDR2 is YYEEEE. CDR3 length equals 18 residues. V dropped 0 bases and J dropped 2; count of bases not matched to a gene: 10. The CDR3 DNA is TGTGCCAGCAGCTTGGGGTTAACGCGACTAGCGGTCACAGATACGCAGTATTTT. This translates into CASSLGLTRLAVTDTQYF.

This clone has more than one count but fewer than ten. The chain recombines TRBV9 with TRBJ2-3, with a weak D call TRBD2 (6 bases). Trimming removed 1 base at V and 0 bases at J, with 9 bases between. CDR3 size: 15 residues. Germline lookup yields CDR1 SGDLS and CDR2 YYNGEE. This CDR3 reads CASSVLRGSTDTQYF. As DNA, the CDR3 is TGTGCCAGCAGCGTACTACGGGGGAGCACAGATACGCAGTATTTT.